Here is one TCR beta chain with its context. Its antigen is not identified. Additional DNA sequences in this sample encode the identical CDR3. This entry is derived from a study of long-term antiretroviral therapy in people with HIV. The germline CDR1 and CDR2 sequences are LGHNT and FRNRAP. This CDR3 is 15 amino acids long. V lost 3 bases, J lost 5 bases, and 14 bases lay in between. The study's findings and limits: Against controls, HIV repertoires showed narrower ranges of CDR3 length.

Survey level was the resolution at which the v3.0 immunoSEQ assay ran. Some clones are missing from TCRdb's copy, which holds only in-frame ones; the method was immunoSEQ multiplex PCR. The sample gives more than 11,000 clones, 70% to 80% of which show up once; about 19% is in the top ten. The sequence was collected from a man between 35 and 55 years old with HIV. Sequences were derived from unsorted PBMCs, sampled 1.3 years before starting antiretroviral therapy. The rearrangement joins TRBV12-5 to TRBJ1-5; tentative D call: TRBD1 (5 bases). The CDR3 region is CASGFGGGVDQPQHF. The CDR3 nucleotides are TGTGCTAGTGGTTTCGGCGGGGGGGTCGATCAGCCCCAGCATTTT.